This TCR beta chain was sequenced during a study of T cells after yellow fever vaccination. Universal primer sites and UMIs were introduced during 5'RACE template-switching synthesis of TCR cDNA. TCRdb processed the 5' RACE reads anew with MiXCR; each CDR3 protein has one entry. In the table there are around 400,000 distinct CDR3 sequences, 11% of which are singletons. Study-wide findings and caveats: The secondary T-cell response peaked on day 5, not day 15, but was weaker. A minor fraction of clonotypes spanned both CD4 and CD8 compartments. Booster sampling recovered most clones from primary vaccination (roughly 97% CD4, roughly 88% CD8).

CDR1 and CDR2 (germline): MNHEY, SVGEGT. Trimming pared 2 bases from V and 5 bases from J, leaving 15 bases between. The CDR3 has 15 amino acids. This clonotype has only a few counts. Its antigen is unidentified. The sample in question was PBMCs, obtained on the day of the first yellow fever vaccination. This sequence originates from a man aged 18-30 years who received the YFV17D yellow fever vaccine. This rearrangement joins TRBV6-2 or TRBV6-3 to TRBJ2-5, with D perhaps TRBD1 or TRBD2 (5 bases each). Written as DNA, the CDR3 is TGTGCCAGCAGTTACGACGATGGGGGATCCGAGACCCAGTACTTC. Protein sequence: CASSYDDGGSETQYF.